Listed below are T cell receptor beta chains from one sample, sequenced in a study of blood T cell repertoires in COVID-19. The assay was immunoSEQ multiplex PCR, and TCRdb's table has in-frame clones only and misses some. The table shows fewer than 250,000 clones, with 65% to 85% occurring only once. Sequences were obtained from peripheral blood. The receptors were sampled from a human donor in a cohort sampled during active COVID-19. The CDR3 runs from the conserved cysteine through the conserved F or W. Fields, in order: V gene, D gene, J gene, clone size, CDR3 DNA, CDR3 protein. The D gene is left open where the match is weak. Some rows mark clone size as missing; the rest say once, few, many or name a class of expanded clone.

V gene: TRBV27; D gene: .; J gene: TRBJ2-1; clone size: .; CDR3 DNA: TGTGCCAGTCGACGGAGCTCCTACAATGAGCAGTTCTTC; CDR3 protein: CASRRSSYNEQFF
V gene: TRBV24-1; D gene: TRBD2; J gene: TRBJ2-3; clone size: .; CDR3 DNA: TGTGCCACCAGTGACCCGCGGGGGAGCACAGATACGCAGTATTTT; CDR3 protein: CATSDPRGSTDTQYF
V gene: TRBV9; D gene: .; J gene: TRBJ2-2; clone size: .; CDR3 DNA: TGTGCCAGCAGTCGTCGGGACTCACAAAACACCGGGGAGCTGTTTTTT; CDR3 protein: CASSRRDSQNTGELFF
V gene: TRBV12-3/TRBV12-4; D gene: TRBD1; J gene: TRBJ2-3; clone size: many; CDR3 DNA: TGTGCCGGGGGACAGGGGACGGATACGCAGTATTTT; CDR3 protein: CAGGQGTDTQYF
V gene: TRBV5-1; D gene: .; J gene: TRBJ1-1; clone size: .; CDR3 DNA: TGCGCCAGCAGCTTGTATCGGGACACCAAATTGAACACTGAAGCTTTCTTT; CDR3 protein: CASSLYRDTKLNTEAFF
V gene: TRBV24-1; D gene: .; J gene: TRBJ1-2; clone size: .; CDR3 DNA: TGTGCCACCAGTAACGGTTATGGCTACACCTTC; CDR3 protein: CATSNGYGYTF
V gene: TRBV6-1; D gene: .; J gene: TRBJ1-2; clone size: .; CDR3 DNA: TGTGCCAGCAGTGAAGTAAACAGGGACTATGGCTACACCTTC; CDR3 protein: CASSEVNRDYGYTF
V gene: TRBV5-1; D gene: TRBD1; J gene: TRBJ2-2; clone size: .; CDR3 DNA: TGCGCCAGCAGCCTGGGACAGGGGTATAGCGGGGAGCTGTTTTTT; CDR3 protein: CASSLGQGYSGELFF
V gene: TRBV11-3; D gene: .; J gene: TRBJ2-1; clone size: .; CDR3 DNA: TGTGCCAGCAGCTTAGGTCCGGACAATGAGCAGTTCTTC; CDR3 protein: CASSLGPDNEQFF
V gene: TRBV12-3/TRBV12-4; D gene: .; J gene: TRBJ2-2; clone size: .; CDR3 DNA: TGTGCCAGCAGTTTGGAGGACCGGGAGCTGTTTTTT; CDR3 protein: CASSLEDRELFF
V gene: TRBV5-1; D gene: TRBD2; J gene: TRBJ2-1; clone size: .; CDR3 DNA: TGCGCCAGCAGCTCTGACGGGGGACTAGCGGGAGGAAATGAGCAGTTCTTC; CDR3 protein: CASSSDGGLAGGNEQFF
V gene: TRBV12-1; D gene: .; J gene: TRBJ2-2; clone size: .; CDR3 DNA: TGTGCCAGCAGTTCTAGGACTCCTAACACCGGGGAGCTGTTTTTT; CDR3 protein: CASSSRTPNTGELFF
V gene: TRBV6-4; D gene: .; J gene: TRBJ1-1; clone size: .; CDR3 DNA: TGTGCCAGTTCACAGACCTCGAACACTGAAGCTTTCTTT; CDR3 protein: CASSQTSNTEAFF
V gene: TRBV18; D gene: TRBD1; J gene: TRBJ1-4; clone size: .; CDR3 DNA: TGTGCCAGCTCACCTTTTAACAGGGGTGTAGAAGAAAAACTGTTTTTT; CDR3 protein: CASSPFNRGVEEKLFF
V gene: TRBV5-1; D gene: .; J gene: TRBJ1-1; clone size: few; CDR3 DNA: TGCGCCAGCACCCGGGTATCGAACACTGAAGCTTTCTTT; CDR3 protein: CASTRVSNTEAFF
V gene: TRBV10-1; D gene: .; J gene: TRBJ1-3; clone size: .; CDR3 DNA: TGCGCCAGCAGTGAGTCGGGGGCTAATTCTGGAAACACCATATATTTT; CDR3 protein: CASSESGANSGNTIYF